Reported below is one T cell receptor (beta chain). Its antigen is unidentified. Relative to the germline gene, one junction end is altered; a read error may explain this. The sample belongs to a study of molecular identifiers for immune sequencing clone quantification. Preparation of the bulk TCR libraries relied on previously described methods and listed TCR primers. TCRdb itself ran the PCR reads through MiXCR, one entry per CDR3 protein. The sample shows approximately 550,000 distinct CDR3 sequences, roughly 23% of them seen only once. Study results and limitations: For effector cells, clones above 20 RNA copies held over 97% of molecules; for naive cells, under 1%.

This TCR came from a human donor in good health. Some libraries in this study had Jurkat cell RNA spiked in. The sequenced sample consisted of naive CD8+ T cells from blood, with Jurkat cell RNA spiked in. Specified subset: FACS-sorted CD8+CD4-CCR7+CD45RA+ naive T cells.

The CDR3 region is CASSLSGNTVYF. For the CDR3, the DNA is TGCGCCAGCAGCTTATCTGGAAACACCGTATATTTT. This rearrangement joins TRBV7-6 to TRBJ1-3; unclear D gene. Germline CDR1 SGHVS, CDR2 FNYEAQ. The CDR3 consists of 12 residues. Full variable domain (outside the CDR3, taken from reference TRBV7-6 and TRBJ1-3): GAGVSQSPRYKVTKRGQDVALRCDPISGHVSLYWYRQALGQGPEFLTYFNYEAQQDKSGLPNDRFSAERPEGSISTLTIQRTEQRDSAMYRCASSLSGNTVYFGEGSWLTVV.